Listed below are T cell receptor beta chains from one sample, sequenced in a study of monozygotic twins with inflammatory bowel disease. From its re-call of the 5' RACE reads, TCRdb lists each CDR3 protein once, without DNA. Its clone listing holds about 160,000 distinct CDR3 sequences. Sequenced input: blood. These receptors came from a human donor with ulcerative colitis or Crohn's disease, or a healthy co-twin of an affected twin (not recorded which). Both conserved end residues are part of each CDR3.

v_gene	j_gene	CDR3aa
TRBV7-2	TRBJ2-5	CASSLDSRKTQYF
TRBV7-6	TRBJ2-5	CASSLGQYQETQYF
TRBV7-2	TRBJ1-6	CASSLVLDSPLHF
TRBV7-2	TRBJ2-7	CASRSLRGPGEQYF
TRBV7-2	TRBJ1-6	CASSSNSPLHF
TRBV12-3/TRBV12-4	TRBJ1-4	CASRTGQGGSEKLFF
TRBV14	TRBJ2-5	CASSQGQTYQETQYF
TRBV29-1	TRBJ1-3	CSVDSSGNTIYF
TRBV6-6	TRBJ1-2	CASRSDRDGYTF
TRBV5-1	TRBJ2-7	CASSPRTGGYDEQYF
TRBV3-1	TRBJ1-1	CASSQVGGGDTEAFF
TRBV7-2	TRBJ2-7	CASSSRTLGQYF
TRBV10-3	TRBJ1-2	CAISEPGQGNYGYTF
TRBV6-6	TRBJ1-5	CASRGQSNQPQHF
TRBV5-5	TRBJ1-2	CASSLVSGSYGYTF
TRBV15	TRBJ1-2	CATSKEGVDGYTF
TRBV11-2	TRBJ2-1	CASSHQYNEQFF
TRBV14	TRBJ2-7	CASSQFGGYEQYF
TRBV5-1	TRBJ1-1	CASSPGGTANTEAFF
TRBV7-8	TRBJ2-2	CASSLGDRTYTGELFF